Presented here are 26 T cell receptor beta chains from one specimen sequenced in a study of human T cells and chemical hapten exposure listed by TCRdb under 2021. Preparation of the library involved RACE. TCRdb shows the sequencer as NextSeq 500. In-frame beta chains were kept once TCRdb had trimmed the public reads at Q25 with fastp and called clones with MiXCR. Rows merge per CDR3 protein into single entries with the most common DNA and genes. Within this sample are 80,000 to 100,000 distinct CDR3 sequences, with approximately 11% of them counted one time only. 1% to 1.2% of the sample is held by the ten biggest clonotypes. This specimen's time point label, per the study, means: patch test 3, about 24 weeks after DPC sensitization. Sample treatment or condition, as interpreted from the label and publication: therapeutic diphenylcyclopropenone sensitization with weekly scalp DPC. The sample here was whole blood, taken in connection with sensitization to the hapten diphenylcyclopropenone (DPC). The receptors derive from a woman in her 30s with alopecia areata. Some clones in this sample may be carry-over from other donors' samples.

This clonotype appeared many times. The CDR3 nucleotides read TGTGCCTGGAGGAGAACCGGGGAGCTGTTTTTT. This codes for CAWRRTGELFF. J is TRBJ2-2 and V is TRBV30; D gene uncertain. V was clipped by 3 bases and J by 5 bases, with 4 bases between them. CDR1 GTSNPN and CDR2 SVGIG come from the germline V gene (reference sequence). This CDR3 spans 11 amino acids.

This clonotype showed up many times. The V gene is TRBV2, the J gene TRBJ2-7; 8 nucleotides agree with TRBD1. CDR1 and CDR2 from the germline V gene are SNHLY and FYNNEI. The CDR3 covers 15 residues. V lost 4 bases, J lost 3 bases, and 8 bases stayed unmatched. DNA for the CDR3: TGTGCCAGCAGTGCAGCTACAGGGGGAATCTACGAGCAGTACTTC. This codes for CASSAATGGIYEQYF.

The chain has TRBV29-1 and TRBJ2-7; the D gene could be TRBD1 or TRBD2 (5 bases each). The germline gives CDR1 SQVTM, CDR2 ANQGSEA. The ends were cut back, 7 bases at V and 4 bases at J, with 17 bases in the middle. The CDR3 is made up of 13 amino acids. The CDR3 coding sequence is TGCAGCGCCGCACTCGCAGGGACGTACGAGCAGTACTTC. Its protein is CSAALAGTYEQYF.

The chain combines TRBV20-1 with TRBJ2-1; TRBD1 matches 7 bases. The V and J ends lost 5 bases and 2 bases, in that order; junction bases with no gene match: 6. Germline V lookup: CDR1 DFQATT, CDR2 SNEGSKA (reference sequence). The CDR3 runs to 14 residues. The CDR3 DNA sequence: TGCAGTGCTCTTCGACAGGGAACCTACAATGAGCAGTTCTTC. It yields the protein CSALRQGTYNEQFF.

The chain links TRBV20-1 to TRBJ1-2; a possible D gene is TRBD1 (6 bases). The CDR3 runs 12 residues. CDR1 and CDR2 (germline): DFQATT, SNEGSKA (reference sequence). V was pared by 6 bases and J by 6 bases, with 14 bases between. CDR3 bases: TGCAGTGCAAGTTTACAGGGTAATGGCTACACCTTC. Protein product: CSASLQGNGYTF.

This clonotype was recorded at least ten times. The chain has TRBV10-3 and TRBJ2-1; D is possibly TRBD2 (5 bases). Germline V gives CDR1 ENHRY, CDR2 SYGVKD. This CDR3 spans 13 amino acids. V was shortened by 2 bases and J by 9 bases, with 11 bases between the two germline ends. The CDR3 sequence is CAISETGIGEQFF. The CDR3, as DNA: TGTGCCATCAGTGAGACCGGGATTGGTGAGCAGTTCTTC.

The gene calls are TRBV12-3 or TRBV12-4 and TRBJ2-3, with 15 bases aligning to TRBD2. J lost 6 bases, V lost 3 bases, and 7 bases had no gene match. The CDR3 is 17 amino acids. The CDR3 region is CASSLRTSGRAKDTQYF. The CDR3 nucleotides read TGTGCCAGCAGTTTGAGGACTAGCGGGAGGGCCAAGGATACGCAGTATTTT.

This clonotype came up a few times. This chain uses TRBV20-1 with TRBJ1-5, with TRBD1 identical over 8 bases. V shed 4 bases and J 7 bases; nucleotides not matched to a gene: 9. The V gene's germline CDR1 is DFQATT and CDR2 SNEGSKA (reference sequence). The CDR3 length is 14 residues. The CDR3 nucleotides are TGCAGTGCTATGACGGACAGGGAGGCACAGCCCCAGCATTTT. It specifies CSAMTDREAQPQHF.

This clonotype turned up a few times. The CDR3 here is CASSLAAADTWVNIQYF. CDR3 DNA: TGTGCCAGCAGCTTAGCGGCCGCGGACACTTGGGTAAACATTCAGTACTTC. The rearrangement joins TRBV7-6 to TRBJ2-4, with TRBD1 as a possible D gene (5 bases). Germline-derived CDR1 and CDR2 are SGHVS and FNYEAQ. CDR3 length equals 17 residues. V lost 0 bases and J 6 bases, leaving 18 bases between the germline ends.

This rearrangement joins TRBV2 to TRBJ2-3; D is uncertain. Germline-derived CDR1 and CDR2 are SNHLY and FYNNEI. Trimming cost V 2 bases and J 6 bases, with 9 bases left between them. The CDR3 spans 13 residues. The CDR3 reads CASSEQRLDTQYF. CDR3 nucleotide sequence: TGTGCCAGCAGTGAACAACGTTTGGATACGCAGTATTTT.

This clonotype has a handful of counts. This chain uses TRBV5-5 with TRBJ2-1, with D tentatively TRBD1 (5 bases). This CDR3 is built from 13 residues. Trimming took 0 bases from V and 9 from J, leaving 10 bases between them. Germline CDR1 reads SGHKS; CDR2 reads YYEKEE (reference sequence). The CDR3 coding sequence is TGTGCCAGCAGCTTGGAGTGGGGCGGTGAGCAGTTCTTC. Translation gives CASSLEWGGEQFF.

J is TRBJ2-7 and V is TRBV10-2; a possible D gene is TRBD2 (5 bases). Germline assignment: CDR1 WSHSY and CDR2 SAAADI. V dropped 0 bases and J dropped 1 base, with 7 bases sitting between them. This CDR3 spans 14 amino acids. The CDR3, as DNA: TGCGCCAGCAGTGAGTCTCCGGGGTCCTACGAGCAGTACGTC. Amino acids: CASSESPGSYEQYV.

This chain uses TRBV7-9 with TRBJ2-3; D possibly corresponds to TRBD2 (6 bases). Trimming left V 7 bases short and J 8 bases short, with 13 bases between. The V gene's germline CDR1 is SEHNR and CDR2 FQNEAQ (reference sequence). The CDR3 covers 12 residues. The CDR3 loop is CASTPDGGTQYF. The CDR3 DNA follows: TGTGCCAGCACCCCGGACGGGGGTACGCAGTATTTT. The variable domain in full, with the rest retrieved from reference TRBV7-9 and TRBJ2-3, is DTGVSQNPRHKITKRGQNVTFRCDPISEHNRLYWYRQTLGQGPEFLTYFQNEAQLEKSRLLSDRFSAERPKGSFSTLEIQRTEQGDSAMYLCASTPDGGTQYFGPGTRLTVL.

This clonotype came up many times. This sequence joins TRBV10-3 and TRBJ1-1, with 8 bases identical to TRBD1. Looked up from germline, CDR1 is ENHRY and CDR2 is SYGVKD. The CDR3 length is 14 residues. V lost 2 bases to trimming and J lost 2 bases; unmatched junction nucleotides: 1. The CDR3 sequence is CAISEQGANTEAFF. CDR3 DNA sequence: TGTGCCATCAGTGAGCAGGGGGCTAACACTGAAGCTTTCTTT.

This clonotype was counted between two and nine times. The chain recombines TRBV12-3 or TRBV12-4 with TRBJ2-7, with D hard to call. The V end lost 2 bases, the J end lost 2 bases, and 7 bases lay between the germline ends. This CDR3 is 13 amino acids long. The CDR3 DNA is TGTGCCAGCAGTTTATCTAGGGCCTACGAGCAGTACTTC. It specifies CASSLSRAYEQYF.

V is TRBV30 and J is TRBJ1-5; perhaps TRBD1 as D (6 bases). The CDR3 spans 16 residues. Germline CDR1 GTSNPN, CDR2 SVGIG (reference sequence). With 5 bases removed from V and 2 bases from J, the gap between germline ends came to 19 bases. CDR3 DNA sequence: TGTGCCTGGTCCGGACAGATTTATAGAGGCAATCAGCCCCAGCATTTT. Translation gives CAWSGQIYRGNQPQHF.

This clonotype was detected many times. CDR3: CASSHRRGLETQYF. CDR3 DNA sequence: TGTGCCAGCAGCCATCGCAGGGGGCTTGAGACCCAGTACTTC. The rearrangement joins TRBV3-1 to TRBJ2-5, with 8 bases aligning to TRBD1. Germline V gene data show CDR1 as LGHDT and CDR2 as YNNKEL (reference sequence). CDR3 length equals 14 residues. V shed 3 bases and J 5 bases; nucleotides not matched to a gene: 5.

This clonotype was observed at least ten times. The chain joins TRBV11-3 to TRBJ2-2; D call uncertain. The V end lost 3 bases, the J end lost 6 bases, and 5 bases lay between the germline ends. The CDR3 loop spans 12 amino acids. The germline V gene encodes CDR1 SGHNT and CDR2 YENEEA. This CDR3 is CASSFTPGELFF. The CDR3 DNA reads TGTGCCAGCAGCTTTACTCCCGGGGAGCTGTTTTTT.

The table lists this clonotype with many counts. The chain links TRBV5-5 to TRBJ1-6, with TRBD1 matching over 10 bases. The CDR3 contains 15 residues. The V segment lost 7 bases and the J segment 9 bases; nucleotides outside the gene matches: 10. CDR1 and CDR2 (germline): SGHKS, YYEKEE (reference sequence). The CDR3 here is CASGTGTGVVSPLHF. Here the CDR3 DNA reads TGTGCCAGCGGAACCGGGACAGGGGTTGTTTCACCCCTCCACTTT.

This clonotype was picked up a small number of times. The chain is built from TRBV7-9 and TRBJ2-5, with 7 positions matching TRBD1. Germline V gene lookup returns CDR1 SEHNR and CDR2 FQNEAQ (reference sequence). The V and J ends lost 3 bases and 1 base, in that order; junction bases with no gene match: 8. The CDR3 has 16 residues. CDR3 residues: CASSFRGTVLQETQYF. The CDR3 DNA reads as TGTGCCAGCAGCTTTCGAGGGACAGTACTCCAAGAGACCCAGTACTTC.

The chain links TRBV29-1 to TRBJ2-5; no clear D. Trimming left V 0 bases short and J 5 bases short, with 7 bases between. Germline V gene lookup returns CDR1 SQVTM and CDR2 ANQGSEA. The length of the CDR3 is 12 residues. Here the CDR3 DNA reads TGCAGCGTTGAAGATATGGGGGAGACCCAGTACTTC. It specifies CSVEDMGETQYF. Full variable domain (missing parts from reference TRBV29-1 and TRBJ2-5): SAVISQKPSRDICQRGTSLTIQCQVDSQVTMMFWYRQQPGQSLTLIATANQGSEATYESGFVIDKFPISRPNLTFSTLTVSNMSPEDSSIYLCSVEDMGETQYFGPGTRLLVL.

This clonotype came up many times. The J gene is TRBJ2-5, the V gene TRBV12-3 or TRBV12-4; D may be TRBD2 (5 bases). The CDR3 totals 14 residues. The V end lost 6 bases, the J end lost 2 bases, and 13 bases lay between the germline ends. CDR3 sequence: CASRPAGKQETQYF. The CDR3 DNA reads TGTGCCAGCAGGCCCGCCGGGAAACAAGAGACCCAGTACTTC.

At least ten counts were recorded for this clonotype. This chain's CDR3 is CASSFSGSNTGELFF. The DNA of the CDR3 is TGTGCCAGCAGCTTTAGCGGGAGTAACACCGGGGAGCTGTTTTTT. This chain uses TRBV11-3 with TRBJ2-2; TRBD2 agrees at 9 bases. Per the germline V gene, CDR1 is SGHNT and CDR2 is YENEEA. The V and J ends lost 3 bases and 2 bases, in that order; junction bases with no gene match: 1. The CDR3 is 15 residues long.

This clonotype appeared a few times. The rearrangement uses TRBV12-3 or TRBV12-4 and TRBJ2-2, with D perhaps matching TRBD2 (6 bases). V dropped 1 base and J dropped 5 bases, with 11 bases sitting between them. This CDR3 comprises 15 residues. The CDR3 DNA is TGTGCCAGCAGTTTAGTGGCTAGCGTAACCGGGGAGCTGTTTTTT. Its translation is CASSLVASVTGELFF.

This clonotype has a count of ten or more. The J gene is TRBJ2-3, the V gene TRBV20-1, with TRBD2 matching over 10 bases. The V gene's germline CDR1 is DFQATT and CDR2 SNEGSKA (reference sequence). The CDR3 has 18 residues. J was trimmed by 2 bases and V by 3 bases; bases with no gene match: 14. CDR3 sequence (DNA): TGCAGTGCTAGGAGGGGGACTAGCGAGAGGGCCGCCACAGATACGCAGTATTTT. Translation: CSARRGTSERAATDTQYF.

This chain connects TRBV6-6 to TRBJ1-1; D may be TRBD1 (6 bases). The V gene lost 0 bases and the J gene lost 6 bases, with 8 bases spanning the gap. The CDR3 loop spans 13 amino acids. Germline V gives CDR1 MNHNY, CDR2 SVGAGI (reference sequence). The CDR3 nucleotides read TGTGCCAGCAGTTACTCGGACAGCCCTGAAGCTTTCTTT. Its translation: CASSYSDSPEAFF.